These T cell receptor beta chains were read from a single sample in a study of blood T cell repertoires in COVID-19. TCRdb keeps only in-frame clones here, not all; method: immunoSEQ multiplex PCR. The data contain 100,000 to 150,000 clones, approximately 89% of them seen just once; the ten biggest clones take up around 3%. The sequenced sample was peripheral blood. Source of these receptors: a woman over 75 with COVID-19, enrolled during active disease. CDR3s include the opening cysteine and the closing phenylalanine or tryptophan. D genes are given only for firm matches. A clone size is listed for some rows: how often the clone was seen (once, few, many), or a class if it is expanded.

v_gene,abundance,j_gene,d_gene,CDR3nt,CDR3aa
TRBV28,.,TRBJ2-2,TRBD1,TGTGCCAGCAGAAAAACAGGGGGCGCCGCCGGGGAGCTGTTTTTT,CASRKTGGAAGELFF
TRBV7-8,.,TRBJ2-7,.,TGTGCCAGCAGCTTAATGAGTGAACCGTGGGAGCAGTACTTC,CASSLMSEPWEQYF
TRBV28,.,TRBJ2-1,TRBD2,TGTGCCAGCAGTTACCTAGCGGGAGGGAGCAATGAGCAGTTCTTC,CASSYLAGGSNEQFF
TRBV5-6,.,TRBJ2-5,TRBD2,TGTGCCAGCAGCGGGAAGGGACTAGACCCTTTTGGGACCCAGTACTTC,CASSGKGLDPFGTQYF
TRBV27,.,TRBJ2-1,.,TGTGCCAGCAGTTTATTTGGGTTGAGGGGGAGTCCCTACAATGAGCAGTTCTTC,CASSLFGLRGSPYNEQFF
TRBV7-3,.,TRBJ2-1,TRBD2,TGTGCCAGCAGCCTAGGACTAGCGGGGCCTGACAATGAGCAGTTCTTC,CASSLGLAGPDNEQFF
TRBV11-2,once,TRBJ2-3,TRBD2,TGTGCCAGCACCCCGGTCTCCAGGTGGACGGGAGGGGGCACAGATACGCAGTATTTT,CASTPVSRWTGGGTDTQYF
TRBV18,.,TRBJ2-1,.,TGTGCCAGCTCACCAAACTCCGGGAGCTTGAATGAGCAGTTCTTC,CASSPNSGSLNEQFF
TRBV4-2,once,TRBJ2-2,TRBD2,TGTGCCAGCAGCCAAGGTAGCGGGAGGGCCGGGGAGCTGTTTTTT,CASSQGSGRAGELFF
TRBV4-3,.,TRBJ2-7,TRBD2,TGCGCCAGCAGCCAGAGTAGCGGGAGTGGCTACGAGCAGTACTTC,CASSQSSGSGYEQYF
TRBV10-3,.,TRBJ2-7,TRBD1,TGTGCCATCAGAAACAGGACAGGCCTCTACGAGCAGTACTTC,CAIRNRTGLYEQYF